Following are 31 T cell receptor beta chains from one sample sequenced in a study of blood T cell repertoires in COVID-19. Profiled with immunoSEQ multiplex PCR; TCRdb holds only in-frame clones, not every one. The sample lists around 170,000 clones; about 91% were seen once. Sequenced sample: peripheral blood. The receptors were sampled from a woman under 40 with acute or convalescent COVID-19.

CDR3 coding DNA: TGTGCCAGCAGCCGGGACTTGAACACTGAAGCTTTCTTT. Protein: CASSRDLNTEAFF. The chain is built from TRBV14 and TRBJ1-1; D might be TRBD1 (5 bases). Trimming left V 4 bases short and J 0 bases short, with 6 bases between. Germline CDR1 SGHDN, CDR2 FVKESK. This CDR3 spans 13 amino acids.

This sequence joins TRBV2 and TRBJ1-6; 7 nucleotides match TRBD1. The J segment lost 2 bases and the V segment lost 11 bases, leaving 3 bases of the junction unmatched. This CDR3 comprises 13 residues. Germline V gene sequence: CDR1 SNHLY, CDR2 FYNNEI. CDR3 residues: CAGQEAYNSPLHF. DNA of the CDR3: TGTGCCGGACAGGAGGCCTATAATTCACCCCTCCACTTT.

V gene TRBV5-1 combines with J gene TRBJ1-5, with D perhaps TRBD1 (6 bases). The CDR3 runs 13 residues. Germline values: CDR1 SGHRS, CDR2 YFSETQ. V shed 0 bases and J shed 5 bases, with 6 bases lying between them. The CDR3 DNA reads as TGCGCCAGCAGCTTGGCAGGGGATCAGCCCCAGCATTTT. It encodes CASSLAGDQPQHF.

The J gene is TRBJ2-6, the V gene TRBV5-6, with a possible D match to TRBD1 (7 bases). From germline, CDR1 is SGHDT and CDR2 YYEEEE. The CDR3 is 19 residues long. Trimming shortened V by 0 bases and J by 0 bases, and 16 bases separated the two germline ends. The CDR3 region has the DNA TGTGCCAGCAGCTTGGCCCGCGGCAGGGGGGACTCTGGGGCCAACGTCCTGACTTTC. Encoded protein: CASSLARGRGDSGANVLTF.

J is TRBJ1-4 and V is TRBV7-2; D remains ambiguous. Germline-derived CDR1 and CDR2 are SGHTA and FQGNSA. The V gene lost 1 base and the J gene lost 6 bases, with 15 bases spanning the gap. This CDR3 spans 16 amino acids. CDR3 loop: CASSLVSGVPDEKLFF. The DNA of the CDR3 is TGTGCCAGCAGCTTAGTCTCCGGGGTTCCGGATGAAAAACTGTTTTTT.

The chain recombines TRBV7-8 with TRBJ2-7; D gene ambiguous. The CDR3 is made up of 13 amino acids. The V end lost 1 base, the J end lost 4 bases, and 8 bases lay between the germline ends. Germline V gene sequence: CDR1 SGHVS, CDR2 FQNEAQ. The CDR3 region is CASSLGFTYEQYF. CDR3 in DNA: TGTGCCAGCAGCTTAGGGTTTACTTACGAGCAGTACTTC.

This chain connects TRBV5-1 to TRBJ1-3; D unclear. Germline V gene sequence: CDR1 SGHRS, CDR2 YFSETQ. Trimming stripped 3 bases from V and 9 bases from J, with 7 bases between. The CDR3 is made up of 11 amino acids. CDR3 amino acids: CASSSEATIYF. The CDR3 DNA reads as TGCGCCAGCAGCTCGGAGGCCACCATATATTTT.

This chain connects TRBV4-2 to TRBJ2-1; 9 nucleotides match TRBD1. The CDR3 has 17 residues. V was clipped by 1 base and J by 7 bases; unmatched bases: 11. The V gene's germline CDR1 is LGHNA and CDR2 YNFKEQ. CDR3 in amino acids: CASSQVMRGQGMNEQFF. For the CDR3, the DNA is TGTGCCAGCAGCCAAGTAATGAGGGGACAGGGTATGAATGAGCAGTTCTTC.

The chain employs TRBV7-2 and TRBJ1-5, with D perhaps TRBD1 (6 bases). The germline V gene encodes CDR1 SGHTA and CDR2 FQGNSA. CDR3 length: 13 residues. The V gene lost 2 bases and the J gene lost 7 bases, with 9 bases spanning the gap. The CDR3 is CASSLLGGQPQHF. The CDR3 nucleotides read TGTGCCAGCAGCTTACTAGGGGGACAGCCCCAGCATTTT.

This sequence joins TRBV5-1 and TRBJ2-3; TRBD2 matches at 9 bases. The V gene end was trimmed by 0 bases and the J gene end by 3 bases; junction bases not matched to a gene: 5. The CDR3 has 16 amino acids. Per germline, CDR1 SGHRS and CDR2 YFSETQ. This CDR3 is CASSLGSSGKTDTQYF. CDR3 bases: TGCGCCAGCAGCTTGGGCTCTAGCGGGAAAACAGATACGCAGTATTTT.

The chain carries TRBV11-2 and TRBJ2-1; D is possibly TRBD1 (5 bases). CDR1 SGHAT and CDR2 FQNNGV come from the germline V gene. The CDR3 covers 14 residues. Trimming removed 1 base at V and 11 bases at J, with 15 bases between. The CDR3 DNA sequence: TGTGCCAGCAGCTTAGGGTTCCTGACAGCTCAGCAGTTCTTC. Protein product: CASSLGFLTAQQFF.

The genes are TRBV10-1 and TRBJ2-2; D is ambiguous. Germline assignment: CDR1 WNHNN and CDR2 SYGVQD (reference sequence). Trimming took off 3 bases at V and 4 bases at J, with 6 bases between the two ends. The CDR3 covers 13 residues. CDR3 sequence (DNA): TGCGCCAGCAGTGATCTCGGCACCGGGGAGCTGTTTTTT. The encoded protein is CASSDLGTGELFF.

The CDR3 bases are TGTGCCAGTAGTATCGGGACATTCGGGATTTCACCCCTCCACTTT. Its protein is CASSIGTFGISPLHF. This rearrangement joins TRBV19 to TRBJ1-6; a possible D gene is TRBD1 (6 bases). V dropped 3 bases and J dropped 9 bases, with 15 bases sitting between them. The CDR3 spans 15 residues. Germline lookup yields CDR1 LNHDA and CDR2 SQIVND (reference sequence).

The V gene is TRBV5-1, the J gene TRBJ2-5; 8 nucleotides line up with TRBD2. Germline values: CDR1 SGHRS, CDR2 YFSETQ. CDR3 length equals 15 residues. V dropped 3 bases and J dropped 3; count of bases not matched to a gene: 7. CDR3 loop: CASSSVGGDEETQYF. In DNA form, the CDR3 reads TGCGCCAGCAGCTCCGTCGGGGGGGACGAAGAGACCCAGTACTTC.

This chain joins TRBV6-2 or TRBV6-3 and TRBJ2-7, with TRBD1 identical over 7 bases. Germline CDR1 reads MNHEY; CDR2 reads SVGEGT. V trimming: 5 bases; J trimming: 6 bases; junction bases outside the gene matches: 13. The CDR3 totals 15 residues. CDR3 sequence (DNA): TGTGCCAGCAGTCAAGAACAGGGGCCCTTTTTCGAGCAGTACTTC. This gives the protein CASSQEQGPFFEQYF.

This clone was detected only a few times. The chain recombines TRBV6-5 with TRBJ1-1, with TRBD1 identical over 8 bases. The CDR3 is made up of 13 amino acids. CDR1 and CDR2 (germline): MNHEY, SVGAGI. V dropped 2 bases and J dropped 6; count of bases not matched to a gene: 2. In DNA form, the CDR3 reads TGTGCCAGCAGTTACGGGGACAGGCCTGAAGCTTTCTTT. It encodes CASSYGDRPEAFF.

This clone was recorded a few times. The genes are TRBV28 and TRBJ2-2; tentative D call: TRBD1 (6 bases). V dropped 11 bases and J dropped 1 base, with 11 bases sitting between them. CDR1 is MDHEN and CDR2 is SYDVKM in the germline V gene. The CDR3 runs to 13 residues. The CDR3 DNA reads as TGTGCCTCCGGGACATTGAACACCGGGGAGCTGTTTTTT. This encodes CASGTLNTGELFF.

CDR3 sequence (DNA): TGTGCCAGCAGAAAATGGGACTCAGGGGAAAAACTGTTTTTT. Amino acids: CASRKWDSGEKLFF. The J gene is TRBJ1-4, the V gene TRBV4-2; tentatively, D is TRBD1 (5 bases). The CDR3 sequence is 14 residues long. V was cut by 6 bases and J by 8 bases, with 16 bases left in between. Germline CDR1 LGHNA, CDR2 YNFKEQ.

The chain couples TRBV27 to TRBJ2-1, with 9 bases identical to TRBD2. V shed 10 bases and J 9 bases; nucleotides not matched to a gene: 16. Germline assignment: CDR1 MNHEY and CDR2 SMNVEV (reference sequence). The CDR3 sequence is 15 residues long. Here the CDR3 reads CATVRREGRRFEQFF. CDR3 nucleotide sequence: TGTGCCACAGTCAGGCGGGAGGGCCGTCGATTTGAGCAGTTCTTC.

The chain recombines TRBV14 with TRBJ2-3, with D maybe TRBD1 (6 bases). The V gene lost 4 bases and the J gene lost 6 bases, with 11 bases spanning the gap. The length of the CDR3 is 13 residues. CDR1 is SGHDN, CDR2 FVKESK, per germline. CDR3 in amino acids: CASSPHRADTQYF. The CDR3 region has the DNA TGTGCCAGCAGCCCCCACAGGGCTGATACGCAGTATTTT. The whole variable domain, filled in from reference TRBV14 and TRBJ2-3, reads EAGVTQFPSHSVIEKGQTVTLRCDPISGHDNLYWYRRVMGKEIKFLLHFVKESKQDESGMPNNRFLAERTGGTYSTLKVQPAELEDSGVYFCASSPHRADTQYFGPGTRLTVL.

The chain is built from TRBV6-1 and TRBJ1-4, with 10 bases fitting TRBD1. The CDR3 has 17 residues. Germline-derived CDR1 and CDR2 are MNHNS and SASEGT. The V gene end was trimmed by 0 bases and the J gene end by 6 bases; junction bases not matched to a gene: 7. This CDR3 is CASSEALSGTGDEKLFF. The CDR3 DNA follows: TGTGCCAGCAGTGAAGCGCTATCTGGGACAGGGGATGAAAAACTGTTTTTT.

This clone was detected only a few times. The chain employs TRBV30 and TRBJ1-1; possibly TRBD1 for D (6 bases). V lost 4 bases to trimming and J lost 8 bases, with 11 bases between them. The CDR3 totals 11 residues. The germline V gene has CDR1 GTSNPN and CDR2 SVGIG (reference sequence). The CDR3 coding sequence is TGTGCCTGGAACCGGGACAACGAAGCTTTCTTT. It encodes CAWNRDNEAFF. Complete variable domain (other parts from reference TRBV30 and TRBJ1-1): SQTIHQWPATLVQPVGSPLSLECTVEGTSNPNLYWYRQAAGRGLQLLFYSVGIGQISSEVPQNLSASRPQDRQFILSSKKLLLSDSGFYLCAWNRDNEAFFGQGTRLTVV.

The J gene is TRBJ2-7, the V gene TRBV7-2; 9 positions match TRBD1. The length of the CDR3 is 15 residues. The V segment lost 0 bases and the J segment 3 bases; nucleotides outside the gene matches: 3. Germline-derived CDR1 and CDR2 are SGHTA and FQGNSA. CDR3 nucleotides: TGTGCCAGCAGCTTAGCGACAGGGGGGTTCTACGAGCAGTACTTC. Its translation is CASSLATGGFYEQYF.

The rearrangement joins TRBV7-8 to TRBJ2-7; 7 bases fit TRBD1. The CDR3 is 13 residues long. Germline CDR1 SGHVS, CDR2 FQNEAQ. V shed 1 base, J shed 5 bases, and the junction held 2 bases outside the gene matches. CDR3 amino acids: CASSLEGANEQYF. DNA for the CDR3: TGTGCCAGCAGCTTAGAGGGGGCTAACGAGCAGTACTTC.

V gene TRBV29-1 combines with J gene TRBJ1-6; D possibly corresponds to TRBD1 (5 bases). The CDR3 runs 13 residues. V lost 5 bases and J lost 7, with 12 bases in between. Germline values: CDR1 SQVTM, CDR2 ANQGSEA. The CDR3, as DNA: TGCAGCGTTAGAACAGGCCAAAATTCACCCCTCCACTTT. Amino acids: CSVRTGQNSPLHF.

This chain joins TRBV11-2 and TRBJ2-7; D is perhaps TRBD1 (5 bases). The CDR3 runs 14 residues. With 1 base removed from V and 3 bases from J, the gap between germline ends came to 10 bases. Germline CDR1 and CDR2: SGHAT and FQNNGV. In DNA, the CDR3 is TGTGCCAGCAGCTTAGCAGGGTCCCACTACGAGCAGTACTTC. This gives the protein CASSLAGSHYEQYF.

V and J are TRBV4-2 and TRBJ2-7, with TRBD2 as a possible D gene (6 bases). The germline V and J ends were trimmed by 2 bases and 4 bases, with 21 bases remaining between them. Germline CDR1 and CDR2: LGHNA and YNFKEQ. The CDR3 is 17 amino acids. The CDR3 sequence is CASSQSVRNLGGYEQYF. The CDR3 region has the DNA TGTGCCAGCAGCCAAAGCGTTCGGAATCTGGGGGGATACGAGCAGTACTTC.

The CDR3 nucleotides are TGTGCCAGCAGCGTACACCAGGGGGAGCTGTTTTTT. Amino acid sequence: CASSVHQGELFF. The V call is TRBV9, the J call TRBJ2-2; no clear D gene. Trimming stripped 1 base from V and 8 bases from J, with 6 bases between. The germline gives CDR1 SGDLS, CDR2 YYNGEE. There are 12 residues in the CDR3.

This chain joins TRBV7-9 and TRBJ2-7; D is unclear. The CDR3 is 14 amino acids. Trimming took off 0 bases at V and 3 bases at J, with 9 bases between the two ends. The germline CDR1 and CDR2 sequences are SEHNR and FQNEAQ (reference sequence). The CDR3 here is CASSLAGPFYEQYF. The CDR3 bases are TGTGCCAGCAGCTTAGCCGGTCCCTTCTACGAGCAGTACTTC.

V is TRBV2 and J is TRBJ2-5; D remains unclear. The CDR3 has 12 amino acids. Trimming left V 8 bases short and J 5 bases short, with 12 bases between. Germline CDR1 and CDR2: SNHLY and FYNNEI. The CDR3 region has the DNA TGTGCCAGCGGTTTAGTTTACGAGACCCAGTACTTC. Translated, it gives CASGLVYETQYF.

This clone was seen repeatedly, ten times or more. The sample contains more than one DNA sequence encoding this CDR3. The J gene is TRBJ2-3, the V gene TRBV2; D is unclear. The length of the CDR3 is 12 residues. The germline V and J ends were trimmed by 4 bases and 2 bases, with 4 bases remaining between them. CDR1 and CDR2 from the germline V gene are SNHLY and FYNNEI. CDR3 sequence reads: CASSVLTDTQYF. The CDR3 coding sequence is TGTGCCAGCAGTGTTCTCACAGATACGCAGTATTTT.